This TCR beta chain originates from a study of response to subunit inactivated influenza vaccine. TCRdb re-called the RT-PCR reads through MiXCR, storing one row per CDR3 protein. This sample has approximately 570,000 distinct CDR3 sequences; 7.5% to 8.5% occur once, and the top ten carry 10% to 15%. This clonotype was observed a few times. Its target is not known. Notes on the study in general: Every seasonal influenza vaccination brings in few new T cells, the authors suggested.

This specimen was PBMCs from blood, taken roughly 24 months after vaccination. The source is a man between 50 and 75 years old who received an inactivated influenza vaccine.

CDR3: CASREVGYTF. In DNA form, the CDR3 reads TGTGCCAGCAGGGAGGTTGGCTACACCTTC. V is TRBV2 and J is TRBJ1-2; D is uncertain. This CDR3 contains 10 residues. Germline CDR1 is SNHLY and CDR2 is FYNNEI. V lost 6 bases and J 7 bases, leaving 6 bases between the germline ends.